This is a list of T cell receptor beta chains from one sample in a study of Ad26.COV2.S vaccination and SARS-CoV-2 variants. The protocol was immunoSEQ multiplex PCR, while the TCRdb copy is restricted to in-frame clones and leaves out a portion. The data show about 98,000 clones, with around three quarters seen just once and roughly 17% held by the top ten. This specimen was peripheral blood, taken after recovery from COVID-19. The source is a human donor who had recovered from COVID-19. The CDR3 runs from the conserved cysteine through the conserved F or W. The order of the fields is CDR3 protein, CDR3 length, V gene, D gene, J gene. D genes are given only for firm matches.

cdr3_aa: CASSQRRGGRAGELFF
cdr3_length: 16
v_call: TRBV3-1/TRBV3-2
d_call: TRBD2
j_call: TRBJ2-2

cdr3_aa: CASSPGTGRAYEQYF
cdr3_length: 15
v_call: TRBV7-6
d_call: TRBD1
j_call: TRBJ2-7

cdr3_aa: CASRPTGGEKLFF
cdr3_length: 13
v_call: TRBV6-5
d_call: .
j_call: TRBJ1-4

cdr3_aa: CASSLTAGSSYNEQFF
cdr3_length: 16
v_call: TRBV5-1
d_call: .
j_call: TRBJ2-1

cdr3_aa: CASSETLQGAMGEKLFF
cdr3_length: 17
v_call: TRBV6-1
d_call: TRBD1
j_call: TRBJ1-4

cdr3_aa: CATSAATTAYGYTF
cdr3_length: 14
v_call: TRBV24-1
d_call: .
j_call: TRBJ1-2

cdr3_aa: CASSSRRDYNEQFF
cdr3_length: 14
v_call: TRBV6-2/TRBV6-3
d_call: .
j_call: TRBJ2-1

cdr3_aa: CAIQPSTVYGYTF
cdr3_length: 13
v_call: TRBV28
d_call: .
j_call: TRBJ1-2

cdr3_aa: CASSLKGFGTYEQYF
cdr3_length: 15
v_call: TRBV5-5
d_call: .
j_call: TRBJ2-7

cdr3_aa: CAWSYPGTGISPLHF
cdr3_length: 15
v_call: TRBV30
d_call: TRBD1
j_call: TRBJ1-6

cdr3_aa: CASSQAPAGTQYF
cdr3_length: 13
v_call: TRBV4-1
d_call: .
j_call: TRBJ2-5

cdr3_aa: CGHSRVEDQPQHF
cdr3_length: 13
v_call: TRBV10-1
d_call: .
j_call: TRBJ1-5

cdr3_aa: CAWSVHIYGYTF
cdr3_length: 12
v_call: TRBV30
d_call: .
j_call: TRBJ1-2

cdr3_aa: CASSERTTGIYGYTF
cdr3_length: 15
v_call: TRBV4-1
d_call: .
j_call: TRBJ1-2

cdr3_aa: CASAFLYTEAFF
cdr3_length: 12
v_call: TRBV12-3/TRBV12-4
d_call: .
j_call: TRBJ1-1

cdr3_aa: CASTQLDIFGPGELFF
cdr3_length: 16
v_call: TRBV11-2
d_call: .
j_call: TRBJ2-2

cdr3_aa: CASSSKDRGFEQYF
cdr3_length: 14
v_call: TRBV27
d_call: TRBD1
j_call: TRBJ2-7

cdr3_aa: CASSRSEKDEQYF
cdr3_length: 13
v_call: TRBV23-1
d_call: .
j_call: TRBJ2-7

cdr3_aa: CASSFAGGSGNTIYF
cdr3_length: 15
v_call: TRBV5-4
d_call: .
j_call: TRBJ1-3

cdr3_aa: CASEGVGETQYF
cdr3_length: 12
v_call: TRBV6-5
d_call: .
j_call: TRBJ2-5

cdr3_aa: CASRNRGHSTDTQYF
cdr3_length: 15
v_call: TRBV19
d_call: TRBD1
j_call: TRBJ2-3

cdr3_aa: CASSTPSRTGELFF
cdr3_length: 14
v_call: TRBV19
d_call: .
j_call: TRBJ2-2

cdr3_aa: CATSGPGLNEQFF
cdr3_length: 13
v_call: TRBV24-1
d_call: .
j_call: TRBJ2-1

cdr3_aa: CASSGERGQETQYF
cdr3_length: 14
v_call: TRBV10-1
d_call: .
j_call: TRBJ2-5

cdr3_aa: CASSQQEAHEQYF
cdr3_length: 13
v_call: TRBV28
d_call: .
j_call: TRBJ2-7

cdr3_aa: CASGLAGTDTQYF
cdr3_length: 13
v_call: TRBV28
d_call: TRBD2
j_call: TRBJ2-3

cdr3_aa: CASSTGRETQYF
cdr3_length: 12
v_call: TRBV6-6
d_call: .
j_call: TRBJ2-5

cdr3_aa: CASSPGPIREQFF
cdr3_length: 13
v_call: TRBV11-2
d_call: .
j_call: TRBJ2-1

cdr3_aa: CASSVGSGLVGAFF
cdr3_length: 14
v_call: TRBV9
d_call: .
j_call: TRBJ1-1

cdr3_aa: CASSDGQITGELFF
cdr3_length: 14
v_call: TRBV2
d_call: .
j_call: TRBJ2-2

cdr3_aa: CASSRRSGGENTEAFF
cdr3_length: 16
v_call: TRBV7-2
d_call: .
j_call: TRBJ1-1

cdr3_aa: CASSLGFAGGPYETQYF
cdr3_length: 17
v_call: TRBV7-2
d_call: TRBD2
j_call: TRBJ2-5

cdr3_aa: CASSQNSGVYEQYF
cdr3_length: 14
v_call: TRBV3-1/TRBV3-2
d_call: .
j_call: TRBJ2-7

cdr3_aa: CASSDSGGANVLTF
cdr3_length: 14
v_call: TRBV6-4
d_call: .
j_call: TRBJ2-6

cdr3_aa: CSVPSDGNTIYF
cdr3_length: 12
v_call: TRBV29-1
d_call: .
j_call: TRBJ1-3

cdr3_aa: CASSSHGGAGELFF
cdr3_length: 14
v_call: TRBV7-7
d_call: TRBD2
j_call: TRBJ2-2

cdr3_aa: CAWKERGQGNQPQHF
cdr3_length: 15
v_call: TRBV30
d_call: TRBD1
j_call: TRBJ1-5